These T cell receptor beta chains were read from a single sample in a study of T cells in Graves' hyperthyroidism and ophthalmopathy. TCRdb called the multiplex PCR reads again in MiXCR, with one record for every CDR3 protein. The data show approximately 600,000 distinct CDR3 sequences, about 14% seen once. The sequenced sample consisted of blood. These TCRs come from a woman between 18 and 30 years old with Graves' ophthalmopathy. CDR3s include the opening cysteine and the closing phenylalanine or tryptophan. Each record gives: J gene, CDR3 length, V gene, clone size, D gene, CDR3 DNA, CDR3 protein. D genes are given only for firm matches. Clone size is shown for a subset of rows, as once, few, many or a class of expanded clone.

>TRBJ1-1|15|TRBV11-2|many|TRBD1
TGTGCCAGCAGCTTAGTAGCAGGGGGCGGGACTGAAGCTTTCTTT
CASSLVAGGGTEAFF
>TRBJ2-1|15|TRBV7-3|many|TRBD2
TGTGCCAGCAGCGCCGTAGCGGGATCCTACAATGAGCAGTTCTTC
CASSAVAGSYNEQFF
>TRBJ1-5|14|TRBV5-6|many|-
TGTGCCAGCAGCTTTTTAGGGGTGGTTGAGCCCCAGCATTTT
CASSFLGVVEPQHF
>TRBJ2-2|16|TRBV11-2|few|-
TGTGCCAGCCGAAGGGGGAGCGGGACGGCCACCGGGGAGCTGTTTTTT
CASRRGSGTATGELFF
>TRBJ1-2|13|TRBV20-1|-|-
TGCAGTGCCATACACCCGTCTAACTATGGCTACACCTTC
CSAIHPSNYGYTF
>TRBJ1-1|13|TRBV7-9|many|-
TGTGCCAGCAGCTTAGTAGAGAACACTGAAGCTTTCTTT
CASSLVENTEAFF
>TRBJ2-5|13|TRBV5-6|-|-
TGTGCCAGCAGCTTCCAGGGGAAGGAGACCCAGTACTTC
CASSFQGKETQYF
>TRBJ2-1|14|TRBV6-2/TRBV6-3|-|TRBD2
TGTGCCAGCAGTCCTAGCGGGATAAACGATGAGCAGTTCTTC
CASSPSGINDEQFF
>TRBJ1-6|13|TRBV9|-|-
TGTGCCAGCAGCGTACAGATTAATTCACCCCTCCACTTT
CASSVQINSPLHF
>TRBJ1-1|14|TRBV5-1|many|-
TGCGCCAGCAGCTTGGGGACTTACAACACTGAAGCTTTCTTT
CASSLGTYNTEAFF
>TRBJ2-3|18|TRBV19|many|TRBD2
TGTGCCAGTAGTCGGGGGACTAGCGGGAGTGGGGGCACAGATACGCAGTATTTT
CASSRGTSGSGGTDTQYF
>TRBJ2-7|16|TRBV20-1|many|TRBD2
TGCAGTGCCTCTAGCGGGAGGGGACTTAACAATTACGAGCAGTACTTC
CSASSGRGLNNYEQYF
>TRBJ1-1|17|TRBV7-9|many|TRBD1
TGTGCCAGCAGCTTAGAGGGGCGGACAGGCCCGAACACTGAAGCTTTCTTT
CASSLEGRTGPNTEAFF
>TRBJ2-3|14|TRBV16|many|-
TGTGCCAGCACCCTCGGGGAGGGCACAGATACGCAGTATTTT
CASTLGEGTDTQYF
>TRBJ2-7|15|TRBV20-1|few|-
TGCAGTGCCACAGCCGCAGGGGTCGGAACTTACGAGCAGTACTTC
CSATAAGVGTYEQYF
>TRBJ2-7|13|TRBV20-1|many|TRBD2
TGCAGTGCTAGGGGACTAGCGGATCACGAGCAGTACTTC
CSARGLADHEQYF
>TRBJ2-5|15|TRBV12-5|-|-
TGTGCTAGTGGTTTGGTGCCTGGGGAGTTGGAGACCCAGTACTTC
CASGLVPGELETQYF
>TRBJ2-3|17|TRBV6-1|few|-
TGTGCCAGCAGAGCAATGACAGGAAAGGGTAGCACAGATACGCAGTATTTT
CASRAMTGKGSTDTQYF
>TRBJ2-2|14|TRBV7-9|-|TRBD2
TGTGCCAGCAGCAATAGCGGGAGTACCGGGAAGCTGTTTTTT
CASSNSGSTGKLFF
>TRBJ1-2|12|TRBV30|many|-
TGTGCCTATAAAGGGGGGGACTATGGCTACACCTTC
CAYKGGDYGYTF
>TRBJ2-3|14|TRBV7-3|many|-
TGTGCCAGCAGTTGGGGGCGGAACACAGATACGCAGTATTTT
CASSWGRNTDTQYF
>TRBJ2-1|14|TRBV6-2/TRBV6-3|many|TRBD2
TGTGCCAGCAGTTACGGGGGACTAGCGGGAGGGCAGTTCTTC
CASSYGGLAGGQFF
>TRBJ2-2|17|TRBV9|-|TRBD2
TGTGCCAGCAGCCCCGGGACTAGCGGGAGGTATGGTGGGGAGCTGTTTTTT
CASSPGTSGRYGGELFF
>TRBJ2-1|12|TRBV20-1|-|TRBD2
TGCAGTGCTAGCGGGAGGGTAAATGAGCAGTTCTTC
CSASGRVNEQFF
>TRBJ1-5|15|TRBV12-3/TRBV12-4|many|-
TGTGCCAGCAGTTTCGGTCAGACTAGCAATCAGCCCCAGCATTTT
CASSFGQTSNQPQHF
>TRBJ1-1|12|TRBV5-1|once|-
TGCGCCAGCAGCCCCTCCGGACAGGAAGCTTTCTTT
CASSPSGQEAFF
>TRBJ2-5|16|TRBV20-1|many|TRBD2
TGCAGTGCTAGAGCCTTGAGCGGGAGAGAGGGAGAGACCCAGTACTTC
CSARALSGREGETQYF
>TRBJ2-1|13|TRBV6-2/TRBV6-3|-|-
TGTGCCAGCGGACGGGAATCCTACAATGAGCAGTTCTTC
CASGRESYNEQFF
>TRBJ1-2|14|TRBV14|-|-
TGTGCCAGCAGCCATCGATCAGCGGTTAGCGGCTACACCTTC
CASSHRSAVSGYTF
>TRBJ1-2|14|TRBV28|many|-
TGTGCCAGCAGTGCATATACAGGAATCGATGGCTACACCTTC
CASSAYTGIDGYTF
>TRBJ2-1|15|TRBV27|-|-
TGTGCCAGCAGTTTGGGGCTAGGCGCCTACAATGAGCAGTTCTTC
CASSLGLGAYNEQFF
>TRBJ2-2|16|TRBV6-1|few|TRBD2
TGTGCCAGCAGTGATGGACGCGGGGGTTACACCGGGGAGCTGTTTTTT
CASSDGRGGYTGELFF
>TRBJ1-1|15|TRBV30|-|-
TGTGCCTGGAGTGTAGGTTTGGGGGAAGGTACTGAAGCTTTCTTT
CAWSVGLGEGTEAFF
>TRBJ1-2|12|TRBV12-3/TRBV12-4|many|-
TGTGCAGTAGGCGAGGGTTTCTATGGCTACACCTTC
CAVGEGFYGYTF